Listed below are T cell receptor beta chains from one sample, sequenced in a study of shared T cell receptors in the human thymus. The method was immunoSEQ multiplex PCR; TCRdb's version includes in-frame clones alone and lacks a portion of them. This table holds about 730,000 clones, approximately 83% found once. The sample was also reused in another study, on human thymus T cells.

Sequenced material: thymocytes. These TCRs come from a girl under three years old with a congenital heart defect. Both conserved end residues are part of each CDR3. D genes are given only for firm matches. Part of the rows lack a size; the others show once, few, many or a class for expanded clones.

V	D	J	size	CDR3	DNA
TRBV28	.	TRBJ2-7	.	CASSSGNEQYF	TGTGCCAGCAGCTCAGGGAACGAGCAGTACTTC
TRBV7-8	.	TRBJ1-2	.	CASSPNPWGYTF	TGTGCCAGCAGCCCTAACCCGTGGGGCTACACCTTC
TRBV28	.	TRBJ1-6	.	CASSPRTERSYNSPLHF	TGTGCCAGCAGTCCCCGGACAGAAAGAAGCTATAATTCACCCCTCCACTTT
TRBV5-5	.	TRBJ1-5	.	CASSLGREHSNQPQHF	TGTGCCAGCAGCTTGGGCAGGGAACATAGCAATCAGCCCCAGCATTTT
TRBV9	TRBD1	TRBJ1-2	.	CASSRGQGPGYTF	TGTGCCAGCAGCCGGGGACAGGGACCTGGCTACACCTTC
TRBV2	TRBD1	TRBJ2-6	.	CASEWRTGLTGANVLTF	TGTGCCAGCGAGTGGAGGACAGGGCTTACTGGGGCCAACGTCCTGACTTTC
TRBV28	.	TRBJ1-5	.	CASTQTGQLYSNQPQHF	TGTGCCAGCACCCAAACCGGACAACTATATAGCAATCAGCCCCAGCATTTT
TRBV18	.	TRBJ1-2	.	CASSLEPGQSLYGYTF	TGTGCCAGCTCTCTAGAACCGGGACAATCACTCTATGGCTACACCTTC
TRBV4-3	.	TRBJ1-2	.	CASSQVASWTKERGGYTF	TGCGCCAGCAGCCAAGTGGCTTCCTGGACCAAGGAAAGGGGTGGCTACACCTTC
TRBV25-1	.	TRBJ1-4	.	CASNSQWREKLFF	TGTGCCAGCAATTCACAGTGGAGGGAAAAACTGTTTTTT
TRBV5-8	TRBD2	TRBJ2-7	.	CASSLAGLVYYEQYF	TGTGCCAGCAGCTTGGCTGGACTAGTTTACTACGAGCAGTACTTC
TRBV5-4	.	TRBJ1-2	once	CASSLYRQANGYTF	TGTGCCAGCAGCCTATACAGGCAAGCGAATGGCTACACCTTC
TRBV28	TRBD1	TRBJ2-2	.	CASNGDRENTGELFF	TGTGCCAGCAATGGGGACAGGGAGAACACCGGGGAGCTGTTTTTT
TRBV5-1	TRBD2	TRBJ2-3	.	CASSDLPSGGRDTQYF	TGCGCCAGCAGCGACCTGCCTAGCGGGGGCCGGGATACGCAGTATTTT
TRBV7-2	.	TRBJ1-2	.	CASTRQSYGYTF	TGTGCCAGCACCAGACAGAGCTATGGCTACACCTTC
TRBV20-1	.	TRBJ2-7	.	CSARDQYGQYF	TGCAGTGCTAGAGATCAGTATGGGCAGTACTTC
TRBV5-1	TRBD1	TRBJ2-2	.	CASSLGDRGTGELFF	TGCGCCAGCAGCTTGGGGGACAGGGGGACCGGGGAGCTGTTTTTT
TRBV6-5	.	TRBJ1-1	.	CAAQRTGNTEAFF	TGTGCCGCCCAGAGAACAGGGAACACTGAAGCTTTCTTT
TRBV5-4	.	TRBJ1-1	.	CASSDGGRSITEAFF	TGTGCCAGCAGCGACGGAGGGCGGTCGATTACTGAAGCTTTCTTT
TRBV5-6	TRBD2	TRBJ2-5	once	CASSLVTSGGAALSETQYF	TGTGCCAGCAGCTTGGTTACTAGCGGGGGGGCCGCGTTGTCGGAGACCCAGTACTTC
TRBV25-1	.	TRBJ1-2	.	CASSVSTAYGYTF	TGTGCCAGCAGTGTCTCGACAGCCTATGGCTACACCTTC
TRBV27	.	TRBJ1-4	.	CASSAINRYRNEKLFF	TGTGCCAGCAGTGCCATTAACAGATATCGAAATGAAAAACTGTTTTTT
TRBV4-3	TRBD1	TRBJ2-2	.	CASSRDRGLSGELFF	TGCGCCAGCAGCCGAGACAGGGGGCTCTCCGGGGAGCTGTTTTTT
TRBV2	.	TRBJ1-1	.	CASSPTQGNTEAFF	TGTGCCAGCAGTCCTACACAGGGGAACACTGAAGCTTTCTTT